The present TCR beta chain was sequenced within a study of CD8+CD57+ T cells in acquired aplastic anemia. The CDR3 has 15 residues. V was clipped by 10 bases and J by 2 bases; unmatched bases: 11. CDR1 and CDR2 (germline): SEHNR, FQNEAQ (reference sequence). This clonotype appeared many times. The template used for profiling TCR beta VDJ and CDR3 was genomic DNA. TCRdb ran MiXCR on the reads and lists one entry per CDR3 protein. The table shows hundreds of thousands of distinct CDR3 sequences, with about a third occurring only once. In patients chosen for sequencing, flow cytometry had shown CD8+CD57+ cell expansion. All patients had severe acquired aplastic anemia. Receipt of therapy had not occurred in any patient by the time of blood sampling.

Sample: sorted CD4+, CD8+, or CD8+CD57+ T cells (not recorded which) from PBMCs. This TCR came from a human donor with aplastic anemia. The J gene is TRBJ2-7, the V gene TRBV7-9, with 10 positions matching TRBD2. CDR3: CATQSLLAGAYEQYF. Written as DNA, the CDR3 is TGTGCCACTCAAAGCCTCCTAGCGGGAGCCTACGAGCAGTACTTC. Full variable domain (remainder filled in from reference TRBV7-9 and TRBJ2-7): DTGVSQNPRHKITKRGQNVTFRCDPISEHNRLYWYRQTLGQGPEFLTYFQNEAQLEKSRLLSDRFSAERPKGSFSTLEIQRTEQGDSAMYLCATQSLLAGAYEQYFGPGTRLTVT.